These 31 T cell receptor beta chains share one sample of origin, sequenced in a study of response to subunit inactivated influenza vaccine. TCRdb itself ran the RT-PCR reads through MiXCR, one entry per CDR3 protein. The sample records more than 450,000 distinct CDR3 sequences, about 11% being singletons. This sample also belongs to another study, concerning T cells expressing NK-cell markers. As that report states: Synthesis of TCR beta cDNA relied on 5'RACE template switching carrying UMIs.

The sequencing used PBMCs from blood, collected on the day of vaccination. The receptors here all came from a man between 50 and 59 years old who received an inactivated influenza vaccine.

In its sample, this clonotype was seen many times. The chain uses TRBV7-8 and TRBJ2-5; D is unresolved. The germline V gene has CDR1 SGHVS and CDR2 FQNEAQ. This CDR3 contains 14 residues. The germline V and J ends were trimmed by 4 bases and 2 bases, with 11 bases remaining between them. The CDR3 nucleotides read TGTGCCAGCAGCTCGACATATATTCAAGAGACCCAGTACTTC. This codes for CASSSTYIQETQYF.

The CDR3 nucleotides are TGTGCCATCAGTGAGTCTACGACAGGGGCTAATGGCTACACCTTC. Translation gives CAISESTTGANGYTF. This rearrangement joins TRBV10-3 to TRBJ1-2; 8 bases are shared with TRBD1. V shed 0 bases and J 6 bases; nucleotides not matched to a gene: 6. Per germline, CDR1 ENHRY and CDR2 SYGVKD. The length of the CDR3 is 15 residues.

Only a few counts were recorded for this clonotype. V is TRBV18 and J is TRBJ2-5; D remains ambiguous. The CDR3 sequence is 15 residues long. The germline V gene encodes CDR1 KGHSH and CDR2 LQKENI. Between the trimmed V and J ends, which lost 3 bases and 3 bases, there was a span of 14 bases. The CDR3 sequence: CASSPLTSGKETQYF. The CDR3 DNA is TGTGCCAGCTCACCCCTGACCAGTGGGAAAGAGACCCAGTACTTC.

V gene TRBV28 combines with J gene TRBJ1-5; TRBD1 agrees at 7 bases. The V and J ends lost 6 bases and 4 bases, in that order; junction bases with no gene match: 12. The CDR3 length is 16 residues. Germline V lookup: CDR1 MDHEN, CDR2 SYDVKM. The CDR3 loop reads CASRLGTDGGNQPQHF. The CDR3 DNA reads as TGTGCCAGCAGACTAGGGACAGATGGAGGGAATCAGCCCCAGCATTTT.

The chain employs TRBV5-1 and TRBJ2-1; 7 bases are shared with TRBD2. Germline assignment: CDR1 SGHRS and CDR2 YFSETQ. The CDR3 consists of 14 residues. Trimming at V came to 6 bases and at J to 4 bases, leaving 7 bases not matched to a gene. The CDR3 DNA reads TGCGCCAGCACTGGTGGGGGGGGTTACAATGAGCAGTTCTTC. The encoded protein is CASTGGGGYNEQFF.

This clonotype came up many times. The chain uses TRBV30 and TRBJ1-5; TRBD1 agrees at 8 bases. V was clipped by 1 base and J by 4 bases; unmatched bases: 0. CDR3 length: 13 amino acids. Germline V gives CDR1 GTSNPN, CDR2 SVGIG (reference sequence). The CDR3 is CAWSGTGNQPQHF. CDR3 in DNA: TGTGCCTGGAGTGGGACAGGGAATCAGCCCCAGCATTTT.

This clonotype appeared many times. The V call is TRBV10-3, the J call TRBJ2-3, with TRBD2 matching over 7 bases. The CDR3 runs to 16 residues. The junction had 8 bases not matched to a gene; V was cut back by 5 bases and J by 0 bases. Germline lookup yields CDR1 ENHRY and CDR2 SYGVKD. This CDR3 reads CAISYSGGGSTDTQYF. In nucleotides, the CDR3 is TGTGCCATCAGTTATTCGGGCGGGGGAAGCACAGATACGCAGTATTTT.

The chain recombines TRBV10-3 with TRBJ2-7; 9 bases align to TRBD2. Germline V gene sequence: CDR1 ENHRY, CDR2 SYGVKD. The J segment lost 0 bases and the V segment lost 3 bases, leaving 6 bases of the junction unmatched. The CDR3 has 16 residues. CDR3 bases: TGTGCCATCAGTGACGGTCTAGCGGGATTCTCCTACGAGCAGTACTTC. This translates into CAISDGLAGFSYEQYF.

The gene calls are TRBV4-3 and TRBJ1-3, with D possibly being TRBD1 (6 bases). There are 18 residues in the CDR3. Germline V lookup: CDR1 LGHNA, CDR2 YSLEER. Trimming shortened V by 3 bases and J by 0 bases, and 18 bases separated the two germline ends. The CDR3 spells CASSQDSSPPSSGNTIYF. CDR3 bases: TGCGCCAGCAGCCAGGACAGTAGCCCCCCGAGCTCTGGAAACACCATATATTTT.

This chain joins TRBV7-8 and TRBJ2-7, with 7 bases matching TRBD2. Germline assignment: CDR1 SGHVS and CDR2 FQNEAQ. The CDR3 runs 14 residues. V was clipped by 4 bases and J by 2 bases; unmatched bases: 5. The chain's CDR3 is CASSYLADPYEQYF. Written as DNA, the CDR3 is TGTGCCAGCAGCTACCTAGCGGATCCCTACGAGCAGTACTTC.

The chain combines TRBV3-1 with TRBJ2-1; D is unclear. CDR3 size: 13 residues. Germline V gene lookup returns CDR1 LGHDT and CDR2 YNNKEL (reference sequence). V lost 0 bases, J lost 11 bases, and 11 bases lay in between. The CDR3 DNA reads as TGTGCCAGCAGCCAAGACCTAGTGGCCCAGCAGTTCTTC. As protein: CASSQDLVAQQFF.

This clonotype occurred a few times. V is TRBV5-1 and J is TRBJ2-1, with TRBD2 identical over 13 bases. The germline V gene encodes CDR1 SGHRS and CDR2 YFSETQ. V lost 4 bases, J lost 8 bases, and 9 bases stayed unmatched. This CDR3 is 16 amino acids long. The CDR3 loop is CASSPGRTSGGDEQFF. The CDR3, as DNA: TGCGCCAGCAGCCCGGGCAGGACTAGCGGGGGTGATGAGCAGTTCTTC.

The V and J genes are TRBV4-3 and TRBJ2-2; 10 bases line up with TRBD1. This CDR3 contains 18 residues. The junction had 9 bases not matched to a gene; V was cut back by 5 bases and J by 0 bases. Germline lookup yields CDR1 LGHNA and CDR2 YSLEER. CDR3 protein: CASSFKGGTGANTGELFF. Written as DNA, the CDR3 is TGCGCCAGCAGCTTCAAGGGTGGGACAGGGGCGAACACCGGGGAGCTGTTTTTT.

V gene TRBV2 combines with J gene TRBJ2-5, with D tentatively TRBD2 (5 bases). This CDR3 has 14 residues. Germline CDR1 and CDR2: SNHLY and FYNNEI. Trimming shortened V by 10 bases and J by 4 bases, and 19 bases separated the two germline ends. The CDR3 DNA sequence: TGTGCCACTAGGACCAAGGACGGAGGAGAGACCCAGTACTTC. Its translation: CATRTKDGGETQYF.

In its sample, this clonotype was seen many times. This chain connects TRBV20-1 to TRBJ2-1, with 8 bases matching TRBD2. Germline V CDR1 and CDR2: DFQATT, SNEGSKA (reference sequence). The CDR3 extends over 15 amino acids. V gave up 5 bases and J gave up 3 bases; unmatched junction bases: 9. CDR3 region: CSAVQRGTVYNEQFF. The CDR3 DNA is TGCAGTGCTGTACAGCGGGGGACGGTCTACAATGAGCAGTTCTTC.

This chain links TRBV7-2 with TRBJ2-7; no firm D call. This CDR3 has 14 amino acids. Looked up from germline, CDR1 is SGHTA and CDR2 is FQGNSA. V gave up 1 base and J gave up 3 bases, with 10 bases separating them. CDR3 region: CASSLVQQNYEQYF. For the CDR3, the DNA is TGTGCCAGCAGCTTAGTGCAACAGAACTACGAGCAGTACTTC.

V and J are TRBV29-1 and TRBJ1-2, with unresolved D. This CDR3 spans 14 amino acids. Germline V lookup: CDR1 SQVTM, CDR2 ANQGSEA. The V gene lost 1 base and the J gene lost 5 bases, with 14 bases spanning the gap. In DNA form, the CDR3 reads TGCAGCGTTGAAGGGGGAGGGATGGGTTATGGCTACACCTTC. It codes for CSVEGGGMGYGYTF.

The chain carries TRBV5-6 and TRBJ2-3, with D unresolved. The CDR3 consists of 14 residues. V was clipped by 6 bases and J by 2 bases, with 13 bases between them. Germline V CDR1 and CDR2: SGHDT, YYEEEE. Here the CDR3 DNA reads TGTGCCAGCACCTTCACCAGGAACACAGATACGCAGTATTTT. Encoded protein: CASTFTRNTDTQYF.

This clonotype turned up a few times. This chain uses TRBV3-1 with TRBJ2-3; 11 nucleotides line up with TRBD2. The CDR3 has 16 residues. CDR1 is LGHDT and CDR2 is YNNKEL in the germline V gene (reference sequence). V lost 5 bases, J lost 0 bases, and 4 bases stayed unmatched. CDR3 sequence: CASSETSGGSTDTQYF. DNA of the CDR3: TGTGCCAGCAGCGAAACTAGCGGGGGAAGCACAGATACGCAGTATTTT.

This clonotype was recorded a few times. Here the CDR3 reads CASSLEGGSGETQYF. CDR3 nucleotide sequence: TGCGCCAGCAGCTTGGAAGGGGGATCTGGAGAGACCCAGTACTTC. The genes are TRBV5-1 and TRBJ2-5; D is perhaps TRBD1 (6 bases). This CDR3 region has 15 residues. Trimming removed 0 bases from V and 4 bases from J, with 13 bases in between. Germline V gene sequence: CDR1 SGHRS, CDR2 YFSETQ. The entire variable domain, with the rest obtained from reference TRBV5-1 and TRBJ2-5, is as follows: KAGVTQTPRYLIKTRGQQVTLSCSPISGHRSVSWYQQTPGQGLQFLFEYFSETQRNKGNFPGRFSGRQFSNSRSEMNVSTLELGDSALYLCASSLEGGSGETQYFGPGTRLLVL.

This clonotype was seen only a few times. The CDR3 is CSARDSVKNIQYF. DNA of the CDR3: TGCAGTGCTAGAGATAGCGTCAAAAACATTCAGTACTTC. This sequence joins TRBV20-1 and TRBJ2-4; TRBD2 is a possible D gene (5 bases). The CDR3 runs to 13 residues. Germline lookup yields CDR1 DFQATT and CDR2 SNEGSKA (reference sequence). The V end was cut by 0 bases, the J end by 3 bases, with 6 bases between.

The chain has TRBV27 and TRBJ1-1; D may be TRBD1 (6 bases). V lost 3 bases and J lost 5, with 13 bases in between. The V gene's germline CDR1 is MNHEY and CDR2 SMNVEV (reference sequence). The CDR3 contains 14 residues. For the CDR3, the DNA is TGTGCCAGCAGTTTTGCAGGGGCGCTGACTGAAGCTTTCTTT. Translation gives CASSFAGALTEAFF.

The sample holds a few counts of this clonotype. This sequence joins TRBV6-1 and TRBJ2-1, with 9 bases that match TRBD2. Germline V CDR1 and CDR2: MNHNS, SASEGT. Trimming cost V 5 bases and J 5 bases; bases outside gene matches: 7. The CDR3 loop spans 15 amino acids. CDR3 amino acids: CASSTGTSTDNEQFF. For the CDR3, the DNA is TGTGCCAGCAGTACGGGGACTAGCACAGACAATGAGCAGTTCTTC.

V is TRBV5-1 and J is TRBJ2-1; 10 bases match TRBD2. The germline gives CDR1 SGHRS, CDR2 YFSETQ. The V and J ends lost 5 bases and 7 bases, in that order; junction bases with no gene match: 9. The CDR3 spans 15 residues. CDR3 DNA sequence: TGCGCCAGCAGGTCAAGCGGGGGGGCGGTGAATGAGCAGTTCTTC. Translation: CASRSSGGAVNEQFF.

This clonotype has a handful of counts. The chain couples TRBV4-3 to TRBJ1-3; D is ambiguous. CDR1 LGHNA and CDR2 YSLEER come from the germline V gene. This CDR3 comprises 15 residues. V was clipped by 4 bases and J by 0 bases, with 10 bases between them. The chain's CDR3 is CASSRDTNSGNTIYF. The CDR3 DNA reads as TGCGCCAGCAGCCGAGATACAAACTCTGGAAACACCATATATTTT.

There are many counts of this clonotype. The chain recombines TRBV28 with TRBJ1-6; the match to TRBD1 covers 7 bases. V trimming: 7 bases; J trimming: 7 bases; junction bases outside the gene matches: 4. Germline CDR1 MDHEN, CDR2 SYDVKM. CDR3 length: 13 amino acids. CDR3 bases: TGTGCCAGCATACGACAGGGCAATTCACCCCTCCACTTT. It yields the protein CASIRQGNSPLHF.

The chain carries TRBV28 and TRBJ2-1; TRBD2 might be the D (5 bases). Trimming cost V 1 base and J 6 bases, with 10 bases left between them. The CDR3 is 14 residues long. CDR1 and CDR2 from the germline V gene are MDHEN and SYDVKM. CDR3 sequence: CASSLYSEGNEQFF. As DNA, the CDR3 is TGTGCCAGCAGTTTATATAGCGAGGGCAATGAGCAGTTCTTC.

The chain is built from TRBV20-1 and TRBJ2-7; 8 bases map to TRBD2. The CDR3 spans 14 residues. J lost 6 bases, V lost 2 bases, and 9 bases had no gene match. Germline lookup yields CDR1 DFQATT and CDR2 SNEGSKA (reference sequence). Here the CDR3 DNA reads TGCAGTGCTAGACACGGGACTAGACTCTCCGAGCAGTACTTC. It specifies CSARHGTRLSEQYF.

This clonotype was seen only a few times. The chain links TRBV2 to TRBJ2-7; maybe TRBD1 (6 bases). Per germline, CDR1 SNHLY and CDR2 FYNNEI. The CDR3 extends over 15 amino acids. V shed 7 bases and J shed 0 bases, with 16 bases lying between them. This CDR3 reads CASNRGRDNSYEQYF. The CDR3 DNA is TGTGCCAGCAATAGGGGTAGGGACAACTCCTACGAGCAGTACTTC.

The sample holds a few counts of this clonotype. The chain uses TRBV6-2 or TRBV6-3 and TRBJ1-1; D is uncertain. Germline V gene sequence: CDR1 MNHEY, CDR2 SVGEGT. Trimming stripped 7 bases from V and 1 base from J, with 10 bases between. This CDR3 has 13 amino acids. The CDR3 loop is CASTRDGNTEAFF. In DNA form, the CDR3 reads TGTGCCAGCACTCGCGACGGGAACACTGAAGCTTTCTTT.

The V gene is TRBV7-9, the J gene TRBJ2-3; unclear D gene. The germline gives CDR1 SEHNR, CDR2 FQNEAQ (reference sequence). Trimming stripped 1 base from V and 0 bases from J, with 11 bases between. The CDR3 contains 16 residues. CDR3 sequence (DNA): TGTGCCAGCAGCTTAGGGCTAGAAAAAAGCACAGATACGCAGTATTTT. Residues: CASSLGLEKSTDTQYF.